This TCR beta chain was retrieved from a study of vaccination and CD4 T cells after COVID-19. Study overall: Post-diagnosis, post-COVID samples were collected after a median approximately 91 days, ranging 35 to 161.

The CDR3 is 14 residues long. V was trimmed by 6 bases and J by 0 bases, leaving 9 bases between them. Germline V gene data show CDR1 as MNHNS and CDR2 as SASEGT. Stated treatment: approximately 9-day PBMC culture with coronavirus spike peptide pools or control peptides (ViraFEST assay). Half the medium was replaced with fresh IL-2 medium on days 3 and 7. Details on this clonotype: Its antigen is unknown.

CD4+ T cells that had been cultured provided DNA sequenced with the Oncomine TCR Beta short-read assay. TCRdb re-called the PCR reads through MiXCR, storing one row per CDR3 protein. The table shows approximately 12,000 distinct CDR3 sequences, with 55% to 65% occurring only once. Here the sequenced sample was CD4+ T cells from blood, cultured in vitro, taken before SARS-CoV-2 vaccination. The receptor was derived from a human donor who had recovered from COVID-19. The chain has TRBV6-1 and TRBJ1-5; the D is unclear. The DNA of the CDR3 is TGTGCCAGCAGAGGTGAGATTAGCAATCAGCCCCAGCATTTT. Translation: CASRGEISNQPQHF.